Following are 22 T cell receptor beta chains from one sample sequenced in a study of CDR3 diversity in severe acne. TCRdb ran MiXCR on the PCR reads and lists one entry per CDR3 protein. Among tens of thousands of distinct CDR3 sequences, 51% were seen once, and the ten largest hold 14%. The sequenced sample consisted of blood. These receptor sequences come from a male donor in good health, without acne.

Regarding this clonotype: This may be a read error: a much more frequent sequence differs by one nucleotide. This rearrangement joins TRBV27 to TRBJ2-3; either TRBD1 or TRBD2 may fit D (5 bases each). CDR1 and CDR2 (germline): MNHEY, SMNVEV (reference sequence). The CDR3 contains 16 residues. The ends were cut back, 2 bases at V and 4 bases at J, with 16 bases in the middle. The CDR3 sequence is CASSLGVQVSADTQYF. The CDR3 DNA sequence: TGTGCCAGCAGTTTAGGGGTACAGGTTAGCGCAGATACGCAGTATTTT.

This clonotype was seen a single time. The CDR3 ends on some other residue instead of the conserved phenylalanine or tryptophan, so this is likely a read error. The chain joins TRBV20-1 to TRBJ2-1, with 10 bases matching TRBD2. Trimming removed 3 bases from V and 3 bases from J; junction bases left unmatched: 8. CDR3 size: 16 residues. Germline lookup yields CDR1 DFQATT and CDR2 SNEGSKA (reference sequence). CDR3 in amino acids: CSASPGLAEGYNEQFS. The CDR3 DNA is TGCAGTGCTAGCCCCGGACTAGCGGAGGGCTACAATGAGCAGTTCTCC.

The chain links TRBV15 to TRBJ1-3; TRBD1 might be the D (5 bases). Germline V lookup: CDR1 LNHNV, CDR2 YYDKDF (reference sequence). The CDR3 covers 16 residues. V lost 0 bases to trimming and J lost 4 bases, with 13 bases between them. This CDR3 reads CATSRESRVRGNTIYF. Here the CDR3 DNA reads TGTGCCACCAGCAGAGAAAGCAGGGTACGAGGAAACACCATATATTTT.

Notes on this clonotype: It is likely a read error, because the conserved phenylalanine at the end of the CDR3 is missing. The limits of the CDR3 on the DNA are not certain, so only TCRdb's listed CDR3 is given. The chain links TRBV6-6 to TRBJ1-5. Germline CDR1 is MNHNY and CDR2 is SVGAGI (reference sequence). The CDR3 has 16 amino acids, counting both end residues. CDR3: CASIAGDSYEQSAPAL.

The chain links TRBV12-3 or TRBV12-4 to TRBJ1-1; D possibly corresponds to TRBD1 (6 bases). V lost 8 bases, J lost 4 bases, and 20 bases lay in between. The CDR3 is made up of 15 amino acids. The CDR3 sequence is CASGTYRAEGTEAFF. CDR3 coding DNA: TGTGCCAGCGGAACCTACAGGGCTGAGGGCACTGAAGCTTTCTTT.

The genes are TRBV5-1 and TRBJ2-3; the match to TRBD2 covers 8 bases. The CDR3 sequence is 16 residues long. V dropped 6 bases and J dropped 3; count of bases not matched to a gene: 12. Germline lookup yields CDR1 SGHRS and CDR2 YFSETQ. CDR3 sequence reads: CASTPLLERGTDTQYF. The CDR3 DNA reads as TGCGCCAGCACCCCGCTGCTGGAGCGGGGGACAGATACGCAGTATTTT.

J is TRBJ1-1 and V is TRBV7-9, with D uncertain. Trimming cost V 1 base and J 8 bases, with 5 bases left between them. Germline assignment: CDR1 SEHNR and CDR2 FQNEAQ (reference sequence). The CDR3 is 11 residues long. CDR3 sequence reads: CASSLVTEAFF. CDR3 bases: TGTGCCAGCAGCTTAGTTACCGAAGCTTTCTTT.

A single count supports this clonotype. The junction shows a germline mismatch at one end, possibly a read error. CDR3 DNA: TGCCGTGCCCCGCCAGGACCGGACTATGGCTACACCTTC. It translates to CRAPPGPDYGYTF. This chain connects TRBV20-1 to TRBJ1-2, with unresolved D. CDR1 is DFQATT and CDR2 is SNEGSKA in the germline V gene (reference sequence). CDR3 size: 13 residues.

At least ten counts were recorded for this clonotype. The gene calls are TRBV6-1 and TRBJ1-4; TRBD1 aligns across 7 bases. The CDR3 is 14 amino acids. With 6 bases clipped from V and 10 bases from J, the junction kept 11 bases outside the gene matches. Looked up from germline, CDR1 is MNHNS and CDR2 is SASEGT. CDR3 sequence (DNA): TGTGCCAGCAGCCACCCCGGGACAGAGGGAAAACTGTTTTTT. Translation: CASSHPGTEGKLFF.

The CDR3 DNA follows: TGTGCCAGCAGCTGGGGTAGCGAGCAAGGAGTGGAGCAGTTCTTC. The encoded protein is CASSWGSEQGVEQFF. The chain uses TRBV5-4 and TRBJ2-1, with D perhaps TRBD2 (5 bases). Germline loops: CDR1 SGHNT, CDR2 YYREEE (reference sequence). V dropped 3 bases and J dropped 10 bases, with 20 bases sitting between them. The CDR3 is made up of 15 amino acids.

The table lists this clonotype with many counts. The chain uses TRBV20-1 and TRBJ2-3; 7 bases are shared with TRBD2. The CDR3 sequence is 14 residues long. Germline assignment: CDR1 DFQATT and CDR2 SNEGSKA (reference sequence). With V trimmed by 7 bases and J by 4 bases, 11 bases remained unmatched. CDR3 region: CSGTREWASDTQYF. CDR3 in DNA: TGCAGTGGTACGCGGGAGTGGGCATCAGATACGCAGTATTTT.

This clonotype was observed a handful of times. The chain has TRBV5-1 and TRBJ2-7; 13 bases align to TRBD2. The CDR3 runs to 14 residues. Germline lookup yields CDR1 SGHRS and CDR2 YFSETQ. Trimming cost V 5 bases and J 7 bases; bases outside gene matches: 6. The CDR3 here is CASRPGLAGTEQYF. The CDR3 region has the DNA TGCGCCAGCAGGCCGGGACTAGCGGGAACGGAGCAGTACTTC.

The rearrangement uses TRBV7-7 and TRBJ2-5; TRBD1 might be the D (5 bases). The germline gives CDR1 SSHAT, CDR2 FNYEAQ (reference sequence). The CDR3 totals 13 residues. The CDR3 loop is CASPQAGIETQYF. The CDR3 coding sequence is TGTGCTAGCCCGCAGGCAGGGATAGAGACCCAGTACTTC.

The chain is built from TRBV12-3 or TRBV12-4 and TRBJ2-1; 9 bases fit TRBD2. CDR3 length: 17 residues. V was clipped by 7 bases and J by 12 bases; unmatched bases: 22. CDR3 in amino acids: CASKGVTSGYFTDTQFF. The CDR3 DNA is TGTGCCAGCAAAGGGGTGACTAGCGGCTACTTCACAGATACGCAGTTCTTC.

This clonotype was counted between two and nine times. The V call is TRBV11-3, the J call TRBJ2-2; D uncertain. The CDR3 runs to 14 residues. The V end was cut by 1 base, the J end by 1 base, with 4 bases between. In germline, CDR1 is SGHNT, CDR2 YENEEA. CDR3 DNA: TGTGCCAGCAGCTTAGTGCTGAACACCGGGGAGCTGTTTTTT. It encodes CASSLVLNTGELFF.

The rearrangement links TRBV6-5 to TRBJ2-7; tentative D call: TRBD2 (6 bases). Germline V CDR1 and CDR2: MNHEY, SVGAGI. Trimming took off 10 bases at V and 6 bases at J, with 25 bases between the two ends. This CDR3 contains 15 residues. CDR3 region: CATLDAVVYGGEQYF. CDR3 nucleotides: TGTGCCACCTTGGACGCGGTGGTGTACGGGGGCGAGCAGTACTTC.

This clonotype has at least ten counts. The V gene is TRBV7-3, the J gene TRBJ2-1; D call uncertain. The germline V gene has CDR1 SGHTA and CDR2 FQGTGA. The CDR3 length is 16 residues. V was trimmed by 1 base and J by 6 bases, leaving 16 bases between them. CDR3 residues: CASSLRPPGFINEQFF. DNA of the CDR3: TGTGCCAGCAGCTTAAGGCCCCCTGGGTTTATCAATGAGCAGTTCTTC.

This clonotype was recorded many times. CDR3 sequence reads: CASTLSDRSGNTIYF. CDR3 in DNA: TGTGCCAGCACTCTATCGGACAGGTCTGGAAACACCATATATTTT. The rearrangement uses TRBV2 and TRBJ1-3; 7 bases line up with TRBD1. CDR1 is SNHLY and CDR2 is FYNNEI in the germline V gene. This CDR3 has 15 residues. Trimming took 7 bases from V and 1 from J; bases not matched to a gene: 7.

The V gene is TRBV11-3, the J gene TRBJ1-2; D gene ambiguous. Deletions cut 2 bases from V and 4 bases from J, with 5 bases between. Per germline, CDR1 SGHNT and CDR2 YENEEA. The length of the CDR3 is 12 residues. Here the CDR3 reads CASSLSFYGYTF. CDR3 sequence (DNA): TGTGCCAGCAGCTTATCGTTCTATGGCTACACCTTC. Full variable domain (outside the CDR3, taken from reference TRBV11-3 and TRBJ1-2): EAGVVQSPRYKIIEKKQPVAFWCNPISGHNTLYWYLQNLGQGPELLIRYENEEAVDDSQLPKDRFSAERLKGVDSTLKIQPAELGDSAVYLCASSLSFYGYTFGSGTRLTVV.

This chain connects TRBV7-6 to TRBJ2-7; D gene ambiguous. Germline V CDR1 and CDR2: SGHVS, FNYEAQ. V was trimmed by 5 bases and J by 6 bases, leaving 14 bases between them. This CDR3 comprises 13 residues. For the CDR3, the DNA is TGTGCCAGCAGCAACGAGGCTTTCTCCGAGCAGTACTTC. This sequence encodes CASSNEAFSEQYF.

This clonotype was found many times. V usage is TRBV6-1 and J usage is TRBJ2-1; D is uncertain. V was trimmed by 4 bases and J by 0 bases, leaving 10 bases between them. The CDR3 spans 15 residues. The germline gives CDR1 MNHNS, CDR2 SASEGT. The CDR3 nucleotides are TGTGCCAGCAGTGGGGCAACGGGCTCCTACAATGAGCAGTTCTTC. This translates into CASSGATGSYNEQFF.

This clonotype showed up many times. The chain combines TRBV2 with TRBJ1-5; D remains ambiguous. Germline lookup yields CDR1 SNHLY and CDR2 FYNNEI. Trimming removed 5 bases at V and 4 bases at J, with 3 bases between. The length of the CDR3 is 11 residues. This CDR3 is CASSLNQPQHF. Written as DNA, the CDR3 is TGTGCCAGCAGTCTTAATCAGCCCCAGCATTTT.